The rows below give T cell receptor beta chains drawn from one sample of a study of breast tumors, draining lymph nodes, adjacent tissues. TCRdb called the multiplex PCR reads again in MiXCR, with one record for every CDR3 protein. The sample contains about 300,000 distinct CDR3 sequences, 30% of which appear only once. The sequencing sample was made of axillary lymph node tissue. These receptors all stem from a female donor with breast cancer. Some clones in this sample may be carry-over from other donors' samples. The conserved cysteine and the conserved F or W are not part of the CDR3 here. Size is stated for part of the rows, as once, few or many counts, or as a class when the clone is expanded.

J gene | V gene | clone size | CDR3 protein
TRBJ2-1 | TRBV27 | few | ASSLASSGSSYNEQF
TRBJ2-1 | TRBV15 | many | ATSRDLLAGVFPNEQF
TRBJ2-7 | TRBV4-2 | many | ASSQLGVSSYEQY
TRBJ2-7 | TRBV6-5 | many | ASSWGPLTYEQY
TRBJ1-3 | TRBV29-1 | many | SVVEGPYSGNTIY
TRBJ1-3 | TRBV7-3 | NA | ASSPTGTGVNTIY
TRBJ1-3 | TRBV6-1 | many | ASSEASVGTGNTIY
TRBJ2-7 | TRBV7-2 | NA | ASSSAPSSGRPYQRY
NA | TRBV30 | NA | AWSEGPRHEAF
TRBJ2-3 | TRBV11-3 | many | ASSPAAARDTQY
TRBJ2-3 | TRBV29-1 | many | SVGEDTQY
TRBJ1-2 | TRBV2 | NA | ASNRDRAWNYGYT
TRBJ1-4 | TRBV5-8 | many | ASSFAVSRGIEKLF
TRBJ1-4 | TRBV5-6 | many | ASSLGAGTSF
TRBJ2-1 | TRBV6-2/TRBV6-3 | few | ASSYSFTDNEQF